This is a list of T cell receptor beta chains from one sample in a study of graft-versus-host responses after intestinal transplantation. The antigens these receptors bind are not known. The method was immunoSEQ multiplex PCR; TCRdb's version includes in-frame clones alone and lacks a portion of them. The data hold 85,000 to 90,000 clones, with around 86% observed a single time. This specimen consisted of unstimulated CD8+ T cells sorted from spleen or lymph node cells, obtained before intestinal transplant. These receptors were taken from a human donor who received an intestinal transplant. The CDR3 runs from the conserved cysteine through the conserved F or W. The D gene is left open where the match is weak.

J gene: TRBJ1-1; V gene: TRBV9; D gene: NA; CDR3 protein: CASSPRILDPEAFF
J gene: TRBJ1-6; V gene: TRBV7-9; D gene: NA; CDR3 protein: CASSISPRGNSPLHF
J gene: TRBJ1-6; V gene: TRBV6-6; D gene: NA; CDR3 protein: CASSYSKDFYNSPLHF
J gene: TRBJ2-5; V gene: TRBV2; D gene: TRBD2; CDR3 protein: CASSESSGGASETQYF
J gene: TRBJ1-1; V gene: TRBV4-1; D gene: NA; CDR3 protein: CASSQGLEAFF
J gene: TRBJ2-1; V gene: TRBV2; D gene: TRBD2; CDR3 protein: CASRKVAGERNEQFF
J gene: TRBJ1-5; V gene: TRBV30; D gene: TRBD1; CDR3 protein: CAWSTGQGVEQPQHF
J gene: TRBJ2-1; V gene: TRBV5-1; D gene: TRBD1; CDR3 protein: CASSSGQVNNEQFF
J gene: TRBJ1-1; V gene: TRBV7-6; D gene: NA; CDR3 protein: CASSLEKGEAFF
J gene: TRBJ2-1; V gene: TRBV9; D gene: TRBD1; CDR3 protein: CASSVDSRDRGRNEQFF
J gene: TRBJ1-5; V gene: TRBV27; D gene: NA; CDR3 protein: CASSPNSNQPQHF
J gene: TRBJ2-1; V gene: TRBV28; D gene: NA; CDR3 protein: CASSKSGQLLNEQFF
J gene: TRBJ1-2; V gene: TRBV9; D gene: TRBD1; CDR3 protein: CASRKPGTGDGYTF
J gene: TRBJ2-1; V gene: TRBV7-3; D gene: TRBD2; CDR3 protein: CASGEGRNEQFF
J gene: TRBJ2-3; V gene: TRBV5-1; D gene: NA; CDR3 protein: CASSLYSTDTQYF
J gene: TRBJ2-1; V gene: TRBV6-5; D gene: TRBD2; CDR3 protein: CASSTGTSPNEQFF
J gene: TRBJ2-7; V gene: TRBV6-6; D gene: TRBD2; CDR3 protein: CAIQREVDYEQYF
J gene: TRBJ2-3; V gene: TRBV9; D gene: NA; CDR3 protein: CASSVVGGGATDTQYF
J gene: TRBJ2-7; V gene: TRBV5-6; D gene: NA; CDR3 protein: CASSGPFQEQYF
J gene: TRBJ2-1; V gene: TRBV5-1; D gene: TRBD1; CDR3 protein: CASSATGGNEQFF
J gene: TRBJ2-3; V gene: TRBV6-5; D gene: TRBD2; CDR3 protein: CASSYLGLAGTDTQYF
J gene: TRBJ2-3; V gene: TRBV13; D gene: NA; CDR3 protein: CASGLLAGDTDTQYF
J gene: TRBJ2-2; V gene: TRBV11-2; D gene: TRBD2; CDR3 protein: CASSSRGVAGHLPAGELFF
J gene: TRBJ2-7; V gene: TRBV6-1; D gene: NA; CDR3 protein: CATRRGFSEQYF
J gene: TRBJ2-2; V gene: TRBV5-4; D gene: TRBD2; CDR3 protein: CASSLVAGVTGELFF
J gene: TRBJ2-1; V gene: TRBV9; D gene: TRBD1; CDR3 protein: CASSAGGSSYNEQFF
J gene: TRBJ2-2; V gene: TRBV7-9; D gene: NA; CDR3 protein: CASSLGAGLTGELFF
J gene: TRBJ2-7; V gene: TRBV7-9; D gene: TRBD1; CDR3 protein: CASSFTGQAYEQYF
J gene: TRBJ2-7; V gene: TRBV4-1; D gene: NA; CDR3 protein: CASSQEEGSLSYEQYF
J gene: TRBJ2-1; V gene: TRBV7-3; D gene: TRBD2; CDR3 protein: CASSPVGGGDEQFF
J gene: TRBJ1-1; V gene: TRBV6-1; D gene: NA; CDR3 protein: CASRVMEYTEAFF
J gene: TRBJ1-4; V gene: TRBV27; D gene: NA; CDR3 protein: CASSLYREHEKLFF
J gene: TRBJ1-1; V gene: TRBV28; D gene: NA; CDR3 protein: CASSLRGARTEAFF
J gene: TRBJ1-5; V gene: TRBV7-9; D gene: NA; CDR3 protein: CASSHDSGGQPQHF
J gene: TRBJ2-6; V gene: TRBV14; D gene: TRBD2; CDR3 protein: CASSQGRAGHLSGANVLTF
J gene: TRBJ2-5; V gene: TRBV4-1; D gene: NA; CDR3 protein: CASSQEGRTGPGGQETQYF
J gene: TRBJ1-5; V gene: TRBV27; D gene: NA; CDR3 protein: CASSLRGVSNQPQHF